This T cell receptor (beta chain) was identified during a study of cytomegalovirus exposure and HLA in healthy donors. PCR was performed using 60 Vbeta and 13 Jbeta primers. The authors' processing: Unique TCR beta chains totaled some 80 million in a later count, with roughly 10 million of them shared. TCRdb keeps only in-frame clones here, not all; method: immunoSEQ multiplex PCR. The V and J calls and clone size are taken from that table; D and trimming were inferred from the DNA. The table has 90,000 to 100,000 clones, around 69% seen once; the top ten hold roughly 3.9%. Concerning this clone: Its antigen is not identified.

This CDR3 comprises 13 residues. The germline V and J ends were trimmed by 5 bases and 3 bases, with 11 bases remaining between them. Per the germline V gene, CDR1 is SEHNR and CDR2 is FQNEAQ (reference sequence). Findings and caveats of the study: Some V segments could not be told apart, so they were left out, TRBV6-2 and TRBV6-3 among them. The authors reported that TCR beta sequences could predict HLA-A and HLA-B alleles. These predictions were accurate for most subjects in the first cohort. HLA restriction was apparent for most CMV-associated TCR beta chains in a later analysis.

The sequencing sample was made of PBMCs. This receptor was identified in a man aged 25-45 years in good health and CMV-seronegative. The chain is built from TRBV7-9 and TRBJ2-7; D may be TRBD1 (6 bases). In DNA, the CDR3 is TGTGCCAGCAGCCCCAAGGACAGCTACGAGCAGTACTTC. Translated, it gives CASSPKDSYEQYF.